This T cell receptor beta chain was found in a study of human thymus T cells. A word on this clone: One end of the junction does not line up with germline, which may come from a read error.

Profiling relied on immunoSEQ multiplex PCR, and the TCRdb table lists in-frame clones only, not all of them. The sample yields fewer than 90,000 clones, about 96% seen once. The source of the thymus tissue was resections taken during corrective heart surgery. Samples came from healthy Finnish infants during open corrective cardiac surgery. This CDR3 is 14 amino acids long. Germline lookup yields CDR1 LNHDA and CDR2 SQIVND (reference sequence). This clonotype was obtained from a boy in the first two years of life with a congenital heart defect but otherwise immunologically healthy. The chain employs TRBV19 and TRBJ2-5; tentative D call: TRBD2 (6 bases). Sequencing was carried out using thymus tissue. The CDR3 DNA is TGTGCCAGTAGTAGGGAACTAGCCCAAGAGACTCAGTACTTC. Its protein is CASSRELAQETQYF.